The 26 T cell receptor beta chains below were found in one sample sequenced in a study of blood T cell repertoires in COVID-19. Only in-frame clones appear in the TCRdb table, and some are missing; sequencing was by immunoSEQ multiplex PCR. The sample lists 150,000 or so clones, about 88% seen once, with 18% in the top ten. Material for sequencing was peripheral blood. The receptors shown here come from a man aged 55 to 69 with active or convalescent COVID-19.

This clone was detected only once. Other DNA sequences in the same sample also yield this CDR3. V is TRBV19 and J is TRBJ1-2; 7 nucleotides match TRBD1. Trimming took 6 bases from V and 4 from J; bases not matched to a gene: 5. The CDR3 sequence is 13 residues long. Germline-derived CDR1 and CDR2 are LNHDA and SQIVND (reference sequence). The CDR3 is CASSPTGSYGYTF. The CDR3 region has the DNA TGTGCCAGTAGCCCGACAGGGTCCTATGGCTACACCTTC.

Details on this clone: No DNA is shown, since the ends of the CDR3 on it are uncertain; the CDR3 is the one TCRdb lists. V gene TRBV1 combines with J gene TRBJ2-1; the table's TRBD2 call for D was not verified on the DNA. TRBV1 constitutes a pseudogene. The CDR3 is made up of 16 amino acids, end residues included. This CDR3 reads CTSSQEVGGGAGEQFF.

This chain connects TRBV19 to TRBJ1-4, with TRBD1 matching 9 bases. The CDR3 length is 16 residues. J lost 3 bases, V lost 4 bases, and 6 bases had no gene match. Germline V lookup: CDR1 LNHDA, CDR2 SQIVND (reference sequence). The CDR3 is CASSTADRGSNEKLFF. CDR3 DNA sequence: TGTGCCAGTAGTACCGCGGACAGGGGTTCTAATGAAAAACTGTTTTTT.

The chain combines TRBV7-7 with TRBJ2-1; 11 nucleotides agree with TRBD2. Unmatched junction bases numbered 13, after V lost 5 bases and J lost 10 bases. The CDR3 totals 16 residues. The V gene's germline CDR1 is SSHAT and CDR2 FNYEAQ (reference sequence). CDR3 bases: TGTGCCAGCAGCCGCATCGGGACTAGCGGCCAGGGGGAGCAGTTCTTC. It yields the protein CASSRIGTSGQGEQFF.

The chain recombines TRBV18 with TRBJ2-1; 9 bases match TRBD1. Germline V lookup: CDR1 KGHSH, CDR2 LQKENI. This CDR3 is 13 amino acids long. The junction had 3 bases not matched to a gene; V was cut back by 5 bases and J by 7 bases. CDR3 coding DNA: TGTGCCAGCTCATCCGGGACAGGGAATGAGCAGTTCTTC. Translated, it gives CASSSGTGNEQFF.

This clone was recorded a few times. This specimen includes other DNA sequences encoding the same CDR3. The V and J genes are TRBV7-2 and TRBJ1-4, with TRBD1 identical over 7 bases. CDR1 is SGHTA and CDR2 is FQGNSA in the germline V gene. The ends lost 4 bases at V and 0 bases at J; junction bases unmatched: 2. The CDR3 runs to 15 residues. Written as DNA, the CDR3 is TGTGCCAGCAGCTCCCAGGGGGCAACTAATGAAAAACTGTTTTTT. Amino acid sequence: CASSSQGATNEKLFF.

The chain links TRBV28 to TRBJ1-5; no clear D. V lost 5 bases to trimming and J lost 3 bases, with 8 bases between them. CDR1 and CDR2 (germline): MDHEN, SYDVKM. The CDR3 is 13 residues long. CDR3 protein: CASSGVPNQPQHF. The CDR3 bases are TGTGCCAGCAGTGGAGTCCCCAATCAGCCCCAGCATTTT.

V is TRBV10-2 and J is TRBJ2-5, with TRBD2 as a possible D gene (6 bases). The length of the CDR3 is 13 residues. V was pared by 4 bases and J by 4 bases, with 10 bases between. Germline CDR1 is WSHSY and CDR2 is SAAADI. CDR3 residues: CASSGQGGETQYF. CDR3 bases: TGCGCCAGCAGTGGGCAGGGAGGAGAGACCCAGTACTTC.

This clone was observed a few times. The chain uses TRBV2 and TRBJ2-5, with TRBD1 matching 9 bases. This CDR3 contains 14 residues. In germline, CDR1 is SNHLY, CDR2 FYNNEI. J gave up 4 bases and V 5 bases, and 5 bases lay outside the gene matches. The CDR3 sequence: CASSPGQGGETQYF. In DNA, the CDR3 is TGTGCCAGCAGTCCGGGACAGGGAGGAGAGACCCAGTACTTC.

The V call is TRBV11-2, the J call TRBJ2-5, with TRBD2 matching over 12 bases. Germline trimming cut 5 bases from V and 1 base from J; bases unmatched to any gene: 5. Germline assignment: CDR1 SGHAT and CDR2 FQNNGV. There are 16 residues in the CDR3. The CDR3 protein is CASSLTSGGPQETQYF. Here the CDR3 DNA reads TGTGCCAGCAGCCTGACTAGCGGGGGTCCCCAAGAGACCCAGTACTTC.

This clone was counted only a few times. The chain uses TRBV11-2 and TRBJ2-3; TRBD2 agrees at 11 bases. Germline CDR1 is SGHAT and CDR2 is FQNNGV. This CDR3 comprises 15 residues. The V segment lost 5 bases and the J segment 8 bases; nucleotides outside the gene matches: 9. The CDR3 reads CASSPDSGGALTQYF. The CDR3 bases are TGTGCCAGCAGCCCCGATAGCGGGGGGGCTCTTACGCAGTATTTT. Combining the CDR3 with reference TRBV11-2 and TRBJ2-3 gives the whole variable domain EAGVAQSPRYKIIEKRQSVAFWCNPISGHATLYWYQQILGQGPKLLIQFQNNGVVDDSQLPKDRFSAERLKGVDSTLKIQPAKLEDSAVYLCASSPDSGGALTQYFGPGTRLTVL.

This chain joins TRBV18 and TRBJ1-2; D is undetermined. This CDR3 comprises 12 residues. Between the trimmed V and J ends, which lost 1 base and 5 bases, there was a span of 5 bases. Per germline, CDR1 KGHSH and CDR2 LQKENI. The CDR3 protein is CASSPQPYGYTF. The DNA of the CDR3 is TGTGCCAGCTCACCACAGCCTTATGGCTACACCTTC.

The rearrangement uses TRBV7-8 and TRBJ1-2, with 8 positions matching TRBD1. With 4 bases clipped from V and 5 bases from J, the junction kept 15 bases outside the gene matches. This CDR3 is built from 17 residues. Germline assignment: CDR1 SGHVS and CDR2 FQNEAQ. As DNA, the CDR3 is TGTGCCAGCAGCTGGAGGCTGTCCTCAGGGGGCGATTATGGCTACACCTTC. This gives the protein CASSWRLSSGGDYGYTF.

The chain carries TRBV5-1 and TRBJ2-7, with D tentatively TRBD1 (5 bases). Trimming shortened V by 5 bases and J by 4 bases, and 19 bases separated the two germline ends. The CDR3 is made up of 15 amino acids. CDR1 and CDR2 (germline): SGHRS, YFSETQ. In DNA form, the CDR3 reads TGCGCCAGCAGGGGGCGTGCCAATTTACCTTACGAGCAGTACTTC. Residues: CASRGRANLPYEQYF. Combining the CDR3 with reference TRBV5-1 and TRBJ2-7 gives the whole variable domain KAGVTQTPRYLIKTRGQQVTLSCSPISGHRSVSWYQQTPGQGLQFLFEYFSETQRNKGNFPGRFSGRQFSNSRSEMNVSTLELGDSALYLCASRGRANLPYEQYFGPGTRLTVT.

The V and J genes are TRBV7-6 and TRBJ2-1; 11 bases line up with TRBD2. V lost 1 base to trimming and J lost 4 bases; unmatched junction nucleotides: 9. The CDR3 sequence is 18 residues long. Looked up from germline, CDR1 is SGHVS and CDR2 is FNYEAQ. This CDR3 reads CASSLEGGLAGGYNEQFF. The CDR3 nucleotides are TGTGCCAGCAGCTTAGAAGGTGGTCTAGCGGGGGGTTACAATGAGCAGTTCTTC.

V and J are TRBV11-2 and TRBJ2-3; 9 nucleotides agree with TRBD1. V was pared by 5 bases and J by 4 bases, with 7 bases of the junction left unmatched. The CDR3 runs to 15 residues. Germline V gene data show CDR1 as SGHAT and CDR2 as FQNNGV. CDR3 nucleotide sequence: TGTGCCAGCAGCCTCCGGGACAGGGTAGCAGATACGCAGTATTTT. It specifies CASSLRDRVADTQYF.

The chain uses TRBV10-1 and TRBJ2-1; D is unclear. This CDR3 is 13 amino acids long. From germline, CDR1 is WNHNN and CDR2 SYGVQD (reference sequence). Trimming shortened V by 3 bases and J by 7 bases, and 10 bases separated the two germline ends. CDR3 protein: CASSDLRKNEQFF. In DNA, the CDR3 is TGCGCCAGCAGTGACTTGCGGAAAAATGAGCAGTTCTTC.

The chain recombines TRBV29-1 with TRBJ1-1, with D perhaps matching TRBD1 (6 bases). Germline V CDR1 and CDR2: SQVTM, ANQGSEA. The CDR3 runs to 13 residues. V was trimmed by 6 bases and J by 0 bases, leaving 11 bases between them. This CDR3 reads CSVGHSLNTEAFF. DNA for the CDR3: TGCAGCGTGGGACACTCATTGAACACTGAAGCTTTCTTT.

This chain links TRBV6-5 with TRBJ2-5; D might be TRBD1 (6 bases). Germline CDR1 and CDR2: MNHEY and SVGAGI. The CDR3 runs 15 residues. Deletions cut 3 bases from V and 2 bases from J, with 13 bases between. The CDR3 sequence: CASSYSTGTQETQYF. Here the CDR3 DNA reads TGTGCCAGCAGTTATTCAACCGGGACACAAGAGACCCAGTACTTC.

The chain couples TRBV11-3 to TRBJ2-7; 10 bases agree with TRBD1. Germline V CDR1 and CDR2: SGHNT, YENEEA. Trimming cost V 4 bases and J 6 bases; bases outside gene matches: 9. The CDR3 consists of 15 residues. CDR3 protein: CASSSTGDRGGEQYF. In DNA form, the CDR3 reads TGTGCCAGCAGCTCGACCGGGGACAGGGGTGGCGAGCAGTACTTC.

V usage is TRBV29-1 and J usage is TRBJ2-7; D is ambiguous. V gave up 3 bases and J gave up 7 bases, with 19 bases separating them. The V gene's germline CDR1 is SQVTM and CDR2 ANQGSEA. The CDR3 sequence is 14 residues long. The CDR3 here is CSVDDGPSEREQYF. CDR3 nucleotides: TGCAGCGTTGATGATGGGCCCTCGGAAAGGGAGCAGTACTTC.

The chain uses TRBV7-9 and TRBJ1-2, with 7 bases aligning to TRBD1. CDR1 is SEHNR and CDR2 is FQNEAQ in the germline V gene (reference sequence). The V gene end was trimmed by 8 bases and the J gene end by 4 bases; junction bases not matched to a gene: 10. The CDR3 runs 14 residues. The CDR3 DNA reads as TGTGCCAGCGGGATAGAGGGGGCCACCTATGGCTACACCTTC. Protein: CASGIEGATYGYTF.

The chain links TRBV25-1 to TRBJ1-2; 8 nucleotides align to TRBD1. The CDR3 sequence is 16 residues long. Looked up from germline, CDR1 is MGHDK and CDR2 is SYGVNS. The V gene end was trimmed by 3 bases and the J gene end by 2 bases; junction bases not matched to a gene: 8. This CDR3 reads CASSDGQGAPNYGYTF. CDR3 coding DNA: TGTGCCAGCAGTGATGGCCAGGGGGCCCCAAACTATGGCTACACCTTC.

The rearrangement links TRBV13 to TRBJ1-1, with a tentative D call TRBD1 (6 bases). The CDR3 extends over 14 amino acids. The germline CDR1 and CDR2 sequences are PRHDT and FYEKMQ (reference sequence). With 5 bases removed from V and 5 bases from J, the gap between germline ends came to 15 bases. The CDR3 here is CASSTWTARTEAFF. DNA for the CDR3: TGTGCCAGCAGCACCTGGACAGCCCGAACTGAAGCTTTCTTT.

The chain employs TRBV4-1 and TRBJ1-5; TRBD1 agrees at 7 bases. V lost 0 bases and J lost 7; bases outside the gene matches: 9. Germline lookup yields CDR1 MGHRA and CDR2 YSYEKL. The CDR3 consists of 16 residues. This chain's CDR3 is CASSQDKGAARQPQHF. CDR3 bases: TGCGCCAGCAGCCAAGATAAGGGGGCGGCTAGGCAGCCCCAGCATTTT.

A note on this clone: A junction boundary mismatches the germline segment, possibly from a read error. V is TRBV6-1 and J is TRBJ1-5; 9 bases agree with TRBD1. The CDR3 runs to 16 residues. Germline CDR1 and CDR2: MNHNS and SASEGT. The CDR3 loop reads CASSEGTGRPGKPQHF. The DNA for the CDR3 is TGTGCCAGCAGCGAAGGGACAGGGCGACCTGGGAAGCCCCAGCATTTT.